Each of the 14 T cell receptor beta chains below was sequenced from the same sample in a study of PD-1 blockade in classical Hodgkin lymphoma. Autologous stem cell transplantation was followed by relapse in every patient, and brentuximab vedotin exposure varied. Some clones are missing from TCRdb's copy, which holds only in-frame ones; the method was immunoSEQ multiplex PCR. The profile covers some 30,000 clones, with more than 60% appearing a single time and about 15% taken by the ten largest. The specimen was peripheral blood mononuclear cells (PBMCs), collected before the second cycle of nivolumab. Receptors originate from a human donor with classical Hodgkin lymphoma.

The chain recombines TRBV18 with TRBJ2-3; D ambiguous. The V end lost 4 bases, the J end lost 6 bases, and 17 bases lay between the germline ends. Per the germline V gene, CDR1 is KGHSH and CDR2 is LQKENI. The CDR3 extends over 15 amino acids. In DNA form, the CDR3 reads TGTGCCAGCTCACGGCGGCAGGTTGTAACCGATACGCAGTATTTT. Residues: CASSRRQVVTDTQYF.

The rearrangement links TRBV15 to TRBJ1-4; TRBD1 matches at 7 bases. With V trimmed by 6 bases and J by 6 bases, 7 bases remained unmatched. In germline, CDR1 is LNHNV, CDR2 YYDKDF (reference sequence). This CDR3 is 14 amino acids long. The CDR3 is CATRKEGTDEKLFF. CDR3 bases: TGTGCCACCAGAAAGGAAGGGACAGATGAAAAACTGTTTTTT.

This clone was seen repeatedly, ten times or more. V usage is TRBV5-1 and J usage is TRBJ1-6; TRBD1 aligns across 9 bases. Germline V lookup: CDR1 SGHRS, CDR2 YFSETQ. V dropped 0 bases and J dropped 14; count of bases not matched to a gene: 9. The CDR3 extends over 15 amino acids. For the CDR3, the DNA is TGCGCCAGCAGCTTGGAAACAGGGGGCCTTCGCACCCTCCACTTT. Translating gives CASSLETGGLRTLHF. The full variable domain, with the rest looked up from reference TRBV5-1 and TRBJ1-6, is KAGVTQTPRYLIKTRGQQVTLSCSPISGHRSVSWYQQTPGQGLQFLFEYFSETQRNKGNFPGRFSGRQFSNSRSEMNVSTLELGDSALYLCASSLETGGLRTLHFGNGTRLTVT.

This chain connects TRBV6-6 to TRBJ1-2, with unresolved D. This CDR3 comprises 15 residues. Germline CDR1 MNHNY, CDR2 SVGAGI (reference sequence). Trimming took off 7 bases at V and 4 bases at J, with 19 bases between the two ends. CDR3 residues: CASTPGREYGYGYTF. CDR3 sequence (DNA): TGTGCCAGCACCCCCGGGAGGGAGTACGGCTATGGCTACACCTTC.

The chain links TRBV11-2 to TRBJ2-5; D call uncertain. Germline assignment: CDR1 SGHAT and CDR2 FQNNGV. This CDR3 is built from 14 residues. Between the trimmed V and J ends, which lost 1 base and 5 bases, there was a span of 11 bases. The chain's CDR3 is CASSLVLGSETQYF. CDR3 DNA sequence: TGTGCCAGCAGCTTAGTCCTGGGTTCGGAGACCCAGTACTTC.

The chain carries TRBV7-8 and TRBJ2-3; TRBD2 matches 15 bases. Germline CDR1 is SGHVS and CDR2 is FQNEAQ. Germline trimming cut 0 bases from V and 4 bases from J; bases unmatched to any gene: 11. This CDR3 spans 20 amino acids. The CDR3 loop reads CASSLASRGLAGGLADTQYF. The CDR3 DNA is TGTGCCAGCAGCTTAGCCAGCCGTGGACTAGCGGGGGGGCTAGCAGATACGCAGTATTTT.

This chain uses TRBV6-6 with TRBJ2-7; 8 bases map to TRBD2. Looked up from germline, CDR1 is MNHNY and CDR2 is SVGAGI (reference sequence). V lost 4 bases to trimming and J lost 4 bases; unmatched junction nucleotides: 6. The CDR3 has 14 residues. The DNA of the CDR3 is TGTGCCAGCAGTTTTGTTGGCGGGGGGTACGAGCAGTACGTC. It codes for CASSFVGGGYEQYV.

This clone was seen more than once but under ten times. The chain recombines TRBV25-1 with TRBJ2-5, with 7 bases matching TRBD1. Germline CDR1 MGHDK, CDR2 SYGVNS. After removal of 6 bases from V and 4 bases from J, the junction contained 8 bases not matched to a gene. The CDR3 contains 14 residues. The CDR3 DNA sequence: TGTGCCAGCAGAAGGACAGGAGTAGGAGAGACCCAGTACTTC. This gives the protein CASRRTGVGETQYF.

The V and J genes are TRBV5-8 and TRBJ2-2; D is tentatively TRBD1 or TRBD2 (6 bases each). Germline V CDR1 and CDR2: SGHTS, YDEGEE. This CDR3 spans 19 amino acids. V was clipped by 4 bases and J by 1 base, with 23 bases between them. The CDR3 is CASSRIWGALDRNTGELFF. The CDR3 DNA reads TGTGCCAGCAGCCGAATTTGGGGGGCTCTAGATAGGAACACCGGGGAGCTGTTTTTT.

This sequence joins TRBV28 and TRBJ2-3; TRBD1 matches at 8 bases. With V trimmed by 5 bases and J by 4 bases, 5 bases remained unmatched. CDR3 length: 14 amino acids. Germline V gives CDR1 MDHEN, CDR2 SYDVKM. CDR3 amino acids: CASSRTGKADTQYF. DNA of the CDR3: TGTGCCAGCAGTCGGACAGGGAAGGCAGATACGCAGTATTTT.

The chain recombines TRBV7-2 with TRBJ1-1; unclear D gene. The V end lost 1 base, the J end lost 1 base, and 4 bases lay between the germline ends. Germline assignment: CDR1 SGHTA and CDR2 FQGNSA. The CDR3 runs 13 residues. CDR3 sequence: CASSLEANTEAFF. The CDR3 coding sequence is TGTGCCAGCAGCTTAGAGGCGAACACTGAAGCTTTCTTT.

This clone showed up just once. The rearrangement joins TRBV9 to TRBJ2-3; 8 bases align to TRBD1. CDR3 length: 15 amino acids. V dropped 0 bases and J dropped 5; count of bases not matched to a gene: 5. Per the germline V gene, CDR1 is SGDLS and CDR2 is YYNGEE. CDR3 amino acids: CASSVVTGGIDTQYF. The CDR3 bases are TGTGCCAGCAGCGTAGTCACAGGGGGAATAGATACGCAGTATTTT.

The chain employs TRBV5-1 and TRBJ1-4; D not resolved. The CDR3 spans 13 residues. Germline V gene sequence: CDR1 SGHRS, CDR2 YFSETQ. Trimming stripped 4 bases from V and 4 bases from J, with 8 bases between. The CDR3, as DNA: TGCGCCAGCAGCGAAACTAGTAATGAAAAACTGTTTTTT. Translation: CASSETSNEKLFF.

The chain combines TRBV5-6 with TRBJ2-5, with a weak D call TRBD1 (5 bases). The CDR3 totals 14 residues. Per the germline V gene, CDR1 is SGHDT and CDR2 is YYEEEE. V gave up 1 base and J gave up 5 bases, with 12 bases separating them. This CDR3 is CASSLRGGQETQYF. In nucleotides, the CDR3 is TGTGCCAGCAGCTTGAGGGGTGGGCAGGAGACCCAGTACTTC.